Following are 2 T cell receptor beta chains from one sample sequenced in a study of blood T cell repertoires in COVID-19. Generated by immunoSEQ multiplex PCR, the TCRdb table keeps only in-frame clones and is missing some. The repertoire holds some 170,000 clones, with about 87% as singletons. Sequences were obtained from peripheral blood. Source of these receptors: a woman aged 55-69 years who had recovered from COVID-19.

The CDR3 spells CATSRDVRASSGANVLTF. The CDR3 DNA reads as TGTGCCACCAGCAGAGATGTGAGGGCCTCCTCTGGGGCCAACGTCCTGACTTTC. The chain employs TRBV15 and TRBJ2-6; TRBD2 is a possible D gene (5 bases). The CDR3 loop spans 18 amino acids. Trimming removed 0 bases at V and 0 bases at J, with 12 bases between. The germline CDR1 and CDR2 sequences are LNHNV and YYDKDF (reference sequence).

This clone was seen a few times. The chain employs TRBV2 and TRBJ2-5; TRBD1 matches at 9 bases. Trimming took 5 bases from V and 5 from J; bases not matched to a gene: 6. From germline, CDR1 is SNHLY and CDR2 FYNNEI. The CDR3 totals 14 residues. As DNA, the CDR3 is TGTGCCAGCAGTAACAGGGGGCTCTTGGAGACCCAGTACTTC. As protein: CASSNRGLLETQYF. The full variable domain, in which reference TRBV2 and TRBJ2-5 provide the parts outside the CDR3, is EPEVTQTPSHQVTQMGQEVILRCVPISNHLYFYWYRQILGQKVEFLVSFYNNEISEKSEIFDDQFSVERPDGSNFTLKIRSTKLEDSAMYFCASSNRGLLETQYFGPGTRLLVL.